This T cell receptor (beta chain) was identified during a study of blood T cell repertoires in COVID-19. Across the whole study: Collection of acute and convalescent COVID-19 samples took place in the United States, Italy and Spain. Sources were T cells, B-cell-depleted T cells, or PBMCs; the material itself was cDNA or gDNA.

Study processing details: Researchers report that nucleated cell counts were estimated from reference gene primer amplification. The method was immunoSEQ multiplex PCR; TCRdb's version includes in-frame clones alone and lacks a portion of them. Clone size and the V and J calls come from that table; the DNA yielded D and trimming. The sample has 200,000 to 300,000 clones, roughly 87% seen once. This TCR derives from a man aged 55 to 69 who had recovered from COVID-19. The material sequenced was peripheral blood.

The CDR3 here is CASSYLAEPGNTIYF. DNA for the CDR3: TGTGCCAGCAGTTACCTCGCTGAGCCTGGAAACACCATATATTTT. The chain joins TRBV6-2 or TRBV6-3 to TRBJ1-3, with D hard to call. V lost 2 bases to trimming and J lost 2 bases, with 10 bases between them. Germline V gene lookup returns CDR1 MNHEY and CDR2 SVGEGT. This CDR3 spans 15 amino acids.